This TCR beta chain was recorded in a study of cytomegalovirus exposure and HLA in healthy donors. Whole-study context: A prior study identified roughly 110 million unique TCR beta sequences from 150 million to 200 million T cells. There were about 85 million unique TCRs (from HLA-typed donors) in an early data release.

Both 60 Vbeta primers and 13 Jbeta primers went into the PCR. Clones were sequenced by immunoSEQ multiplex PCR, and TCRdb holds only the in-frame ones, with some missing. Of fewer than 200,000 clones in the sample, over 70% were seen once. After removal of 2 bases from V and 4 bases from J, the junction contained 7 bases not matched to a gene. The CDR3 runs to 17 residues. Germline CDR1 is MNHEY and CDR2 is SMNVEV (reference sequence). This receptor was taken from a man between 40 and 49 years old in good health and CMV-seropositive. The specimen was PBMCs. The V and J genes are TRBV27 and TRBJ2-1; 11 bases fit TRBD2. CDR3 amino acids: CASSLGASGRPYNEQFF. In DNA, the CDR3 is TGTGCCAGCAGTTTAGGGGCTAGCGGGAGGCCATACAATGAGCAGTTCTTC.